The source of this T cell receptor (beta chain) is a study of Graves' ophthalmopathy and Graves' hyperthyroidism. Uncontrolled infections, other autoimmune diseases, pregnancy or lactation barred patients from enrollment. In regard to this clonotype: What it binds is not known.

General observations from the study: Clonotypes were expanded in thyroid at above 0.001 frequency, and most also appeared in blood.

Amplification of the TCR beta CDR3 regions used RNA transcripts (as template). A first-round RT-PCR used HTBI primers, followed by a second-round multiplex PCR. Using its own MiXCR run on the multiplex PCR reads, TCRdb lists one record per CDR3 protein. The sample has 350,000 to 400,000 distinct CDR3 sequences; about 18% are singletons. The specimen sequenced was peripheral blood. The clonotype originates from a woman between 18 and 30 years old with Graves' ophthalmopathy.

The CDR3 reads CASSTDRPFYEQYF. For the CDR3, the DNA is TGTGCCAGCAGCACCGACAGGCCTTTCTACGAGCAGTACTTC. The rearrangement uses TRBV28 and TRBJ2-7; perhaps TRBD1 as D (6 bases). Trimming removed 6 bases at V and 3 bases at J, with 15 bases between. The length of the CDR3 is 14 residues. Germline V lookup: CDR1 MDHEN, CDR2 SYDVKM.